This T cell receptor (beta chain) was sequenced in a study of T-cell reconstitution after alpha-beta-depleted transplantation in children. The germline gives CDR1 SGHTA, CDR2 FQGNSA. V trimming: 4 bases; J trimming: 4 bases; junction bases outside the gene matches: 6. The CDR3 covers 14 residues. TCRbeta library preparation incorporated unique molecular identifiers. TCRdb re-derived calls from the PCR reads in MiXCR, one entry per CDR3 protein. The data hold around 400,000 distinct CDR3 sequences, with about a tenth observed a single time. This clonotype was counted a few times. The chain is built from TRBV7-2 and TRBJ2-7, with 8 bases that match TRBD2. Here the sequenced sample was PBMCs from the stem cell graft donor, taken from the stem cell graft. The TCR comes from a human donor who donated a stem cell graft to a child with acute myeloid leukemia. The CDR3 DNA sequence: TGTGCCAGCAGCTCGGAGCGGGAGCGGTACGAGCAGTACTTC. Translated, it gives CASSSERERYEQYF.